This T cell receptor (beta chain) was observed in a study of early T cells in non-severe SARS-CoV-2 infection. Each CDR3 protein gets one entry after TCRdb re-called the 5' RACE reads with MiXCR. The table has tens of thousands of distinct CDR3 sequences, less than 9.5% seen once. This clonotype was found a few times. The material was whole blood, obtained at baseline. The source of this sequence is an adult who was a healthcare worker with PCR-confirmed SARS-CoV-2 infection or an uninfected control (not recorded which).

The CDR3 reads CASSPVGSSYEQYF. For the CDR3, the DNA is TGTGCCAGCAGTCCCGTGGGCAGCTCCTACGAGCAGTACTTC. The gene calls are TRBV6-5 and TRBJ2-7; D unclear. The CDR3 runs to 14 residues. The ends were cut back, 5 bases at V and 0 bases at J, with 11 bases in the middle. The germline V gene has CDR1 MNHEY and CDR2 SVGAGI.